This paragraph reports one T cell receptor beta chain. How the authors handled the data: Amplification of reference gene primers was used by the study to estimate nucleated cell counts. Libraries were prepared by immunoSEQ multiplex PCR; TCRdb keeps only in-frame clonotypes and omits some of them. V and J calls plus clone size are reproduced from that table; the DNA served to infer D and trimming. The sample yields around 50,000 clones, roughly 82% seen once. The data were taken from a study of blood T cell repertoires in COVID-19. Looking at the study overall: The United States, Italy and Spain were the sources of the acute and convalescent COVID-19 samples. T cells, B-cell-depleted T cells, or PBMCs provided the cDNA or gDNA that served as material.

Sequencing was carried out using peripheral blood. The TCR was taken from a human donor in a cohort sampled during active COVID-19.

The chain's CDR3 is CASSFLAGDYNEQFF. CDR3 nucleotides: TGTGCCAGCAGTTTTTTAGCGGGGGATTACAATGAGCAGTTCTTC. The chain has TRBV28 and TRBJ2-1; 9 bases agree with TRBD2. V shed 3 bases and J 4 bases; nucleotides not matched to a gene: 4. The germline V gene encodes CDR1 MDHEN and CDR2 SYDVKM. This CDR3 spans 15 amino acids.